The 20 T cell receptor beta chains below all came from one sample that was sequenced in a study of CD8 T cells in ankylosing spondylitis. The study, taken as a whole, reports: What appeared characteristic of ankylosing spondylitis blood was a TCR beta motif of 7 or 8 highly homologous variants.

TCRdb independently ran MiXCR on the 5' RACE reads; one entry per CDR3 protein. The sample lists around 490,000 distinct CDR3 sequences; approximately 5% were seen once. These receptors lack a known antigen. Material for sequencing was blood, either unsorted or a sorted T cell fraction (not recorded which). Receptor source: a male donor with ankylosing spondylitis.

Worth noting for this clonotype: A read error may be the cause here, since a much bigger clone is one base away. This CDR3 is CASSFGDGPYNEQFF. The DNA for the CDR3 is TGTGCCAGCAGCTTCGGGGACGGGCCCTACAATGAGCAGTTCTTC. The chain has TRBV5-6 and TRBJ2-1, with D possibly being TRBD1 or TRBD2 (5 bases each). The CDR3 consists of 15 residues. With 2 bases removed from V and 2 bases from J, the gap between germline ends came to 11 bases. Per the germline V gene, CDR1 is SGHDT and CDR2 is YYEEEE.

This clonotype has at least ten counts. The chain joins TRBV20-1 to TRBJ2-1; possibly TRBD1 or TRBD2 for D (6 bases each). The CDR3 loop spans 12 amino acids. V lost 0 bases and J lost 15, with 15 bases in between. Germline V gives CDR1 DFQATT, CDR2 SNEGSKA (reference sequence). CDR3 sequence reads: CSARDPLRGGFF. CDR3 bases: TGCAGTGCTAGAGATCCTCTCAGGGGAGGGTTCTTC.

This clonotype was observed at least ten times. The chain joins TRBV6-2 or TRBV6-3 to TRBJ2-4; TRBD1 matches 7 bases. This CDR3 comprises 14 residues. Germline CDR1 is MNHEY and CDR2 is SVGEGT. V shed 5 bases, J shed 1 base, and the junction held 2 bases outside the gene matches. CDR3 DNA sequence: TGTGCCAGCAGTGACAGGGCGGCCAAAAACATTCAGTACTTC. Translated: CASSDRAAKNIQYF.

This clonotype was counted ten times or more. This chain links TRBV27 with TRBJ2-7, with D perhaps TRBD1 (6 bases). The CDR3 totals 14 residues. Germline lookup yields CDR1 MNHEY and CDR2 SMNVEV (reference sequence). The CDR3, as DNA: TGTGCTACCCGGAGGCCAGGGGCTTCCTACGAGCAGTACTTC. Its translation is CATRRPGASYEQYF.

This clonotype occurred a few times. The chain recombines TRBV7-2 with TRBJ1-5, with a weak D call TRBD1 (6 bases). Germline V gene data show CDR1 as SGHTA and CDR2 as FQGNSA. V lost 1 base to trimming and J lost 3 bases, with 10 bases between them. This CDR3 is 15 amino acids long. The CDR3 here is CASSLGRGLNQPQHF. The CDR3 DNA reads TGTGCCAGCAGCTTAGGCAGGGGACTCAATCAGCCCCAGCATTTT.

This clonotype showed up many times. The genes are TRBV24-1 and TRBJ2-1; TRBD2 is a possible D gene (6 bases). The germline CDR1 and CDR2 sequences are KGHDR and SFDVKD. V was shortened by 4 bases and J by 7 bases, with 19 bases between the two germline ends. This CDR3 has 16 residues. CDR3 loop: CATSENGSGGRNEQFF. The CDR3 nucleotides are TGTGCCACCAGTGAGAACGGGAGCGGAGGTCGGAATGAGCAGTTCTTC.

This clonotype has a handful of counts. J is TRBJ2-7 and V is TRBV3-1, with 8 positions matching TRBD1. The CDR3 extends over 14 amino acids. The germline CDR1 and CDR2 sequences are LGHDT and YNNKEL (reference sequence). The V segment lost 10 bases and the J segment 3 bases; nucleotides outside the gene matches: 11. The CDR3 region has the DNA TGTGCCACTTTACCGGGACAGGACTTCTACGAGCAGTACTTC. This sequence encodes CATLPGQDFYEQYF.

Notes on this clonotype: A much larger clone is a single base away; this may be a read error. V usage is TRBV12-3 or TRBV12-4 and J usage is TRBJ2-4; no firm D call. V was shortened by 7 bases and J by 0 bases, with 4 bases between the two germline ends. This CDR3 spans 12 amino acids. CDR3 residues: CASKLAKNIQYF. The CDR3 coding sequence is TGTGCCAGCAAACTAGCCAAAAACATTCAGTACTTC.

At least ten counts were recorded for this clonotype. The V gene is TRBV4-2, the J gene TRBJ1-1; TRBD1 matches at 8 bases. V gave up 0 bases and J gave up 3 bases; unmatched junction bases: 3. Germline-derived CDR1 and CDR2 are LGHNA and YNFKEQ. CDR3 size: 15 residues. The CDR3 DNA sequence: TGTGCCAGCAGCCAAGAGTGGGGACAGGACACTGAAGCTTTCTTT. This encodes CASSQEWGQDTEAFF.

The table lists this clonotype with many counts. The V gene is TRBV9, the J gene TRBJ1-4; 8 nucleotides align to TRBD1. The CDR3 runs 15 residues. The V and J ends lost 4 bases and 8 bases, in that order; junction bases with no gene match: 10. The V gene's germline CDR1 is SGDLS and CDR2 YYNGEE. The CDR3 spells CASSPRTGLDEKLFF. DNA for the CDR3: TGTGCCAGCAGCCCCCGGACAGGGTTGGACGAAAAACTGTTTTTT.

This clonotype has ten or more counts. The genes are TRBV5-6 and TRBJ1-1; the match to TRBD1 covers 8 bases. Germline-derived CDR1 and CDR2 are SGHDT and YYEEEE. The CDR3 length is 16 residues. The J segment lost 1 base and the V segment lost 4 bases, leaving 9 bases of the junction unmatched. The CDR3 region has the DNA TGTGCCAGCAGCGGCGAAGGACAGGGACGGAACACTGAAGCTTTCTTT. It specifies CASSGEGQGRNTEAFF.

This clonotype was counted ten times or more. The chain's CDR3 is CASNGVDGYTF. As DNA, the CDR3 is TGTGCCAGCAATGGGGTTGATGGCTACACCTTC. V usage is TRBV7-8 and J usage is TRBJ1-2; D uncertain. The length of the CDR3 is 11 residues. Germline-derived CDR1 and CDR2 are SGHVS and FQNEAQ. Trimming left V 7 bases short and J 6 bases short, with 9 bases between.

This clonotype was seen many times. This chain connects TRBV9 to TRBJ1-5; 7 bases map to TRBD1. The CDR3 spans 14 residues. V lost 2 bases and J lost 3; bases outside the gene matches: 2. CDR1 and CDR2 (germline): SGDLS, YYNGEE. Here the CDR3 reads CASSVQGDNQPQHF. The CDR3 region has the DNA TGTGCCAGCAGCGTCCAGGGGGACAATCAGCCCCAGCATTTT.

Only a few counts were recorded for this clonotype. This rearrangement joins TRBV2 to TRBJ2-7; 8 nucleotides line up with TRBD2. CDR1 is SNHLY, CDR2 FYNNEI, per germline. This CDR3 contains 13 residues. With V trimmed by 7 bases and J by 4 bases, 6 bases remained unmatched. The CDR3 DNA reads TGTGCCAGCATGGCGGGAGGCCAATACGAGCAGTACTTC. This encodes CASMAGGQYEQYF. The full variable domain, in which reference TRBV2 and TRBJ2-7 provide the parts outside the CDR3, is EPEVTQTPSHQVTQMGQEVILRCVPISNHLYFYWYRQILGQKVEFLVSFYNNEISEKSEIFDDQFSVERPDGSNFTLKIRSTKLEDSAMYFCASMAGGQYEQYFGPGTRLTVT.

This clonotype was recorded at least ten times. The V call is TRBV4-3, the J call TRBJ1-2; 9 bases align to TRBD1. V lost 5 bases and J lost 6; bases outside the gene matches: 10. The CDR3 loop spans 15 amino acids. In germline, CDR1 is LGHNA, CDR2 YSLEER. The CDR3 sequence: CASSGGNRGLHGYTF. The CDR3 DNA reads TGCGCCAGCAGCGGAGGGAACAGGGGGCTCCATGGCTACACCTTC.

Points on this clonotype: This could be a read error, since a much larger clone is one nucleotide away. V usage is TRBV10-3 and J usage is TRBJ2-1; 8 positions agree with TRBD1. The CDR3 consists of 14 residues. Trimming took 4 bases from V and 7 from J; bases not matched to a gene: 6. CDR1 is ENHRY, CDR2 SYGVKD, per germline. The CDR3: CAISGGRGLNEQFF. The CDR3 DNA follows: TGTGCCATCAGTGGCGGCAGGGGGCTGAATGAGCAGTTCTTC.

The V gene is TRBV30, the J gene TRBJ2-7; D ambiguous. CDR3 size: 13 residues. Per germline, CDR1 GTSNPN and CDR2 SVGIG (reference sequence). Trimming took 5 bases from V and 2 from J, leaving 13 bases between them. The CDR3 nucleotides are TGTGCCTGGGGTAACCCTTTGACCTACGAGCAGTACTTC. Residues: CAWGNPLTYEQYF.

This clonotype has at least ten counts. The V gene is TRBV5-1, the J gene TRBJ2-7; D unclear. Trimming left V 2 bases short and J 2 bases short, with 11 bases between. Germline-derived CDR1 and CDR2 are SGHRS and YFSETQ. This CDR3 comprises 14 residues. This CDR3 reads CASSFQAIPYEQYF. The CDR3 DNA is TGCGCCAGCAGCTTCCAGGCGATTCCCTACGAGCAGTACTTC.

The chain joins TRBV4-1 to TRBJ1-3; no firm D call. The CDR3 is 15 residues long. V gave up 0 bases and J gave up 3 bases, with 9 bases separating them. The germline CDR1 and CDR2 sequences are MGHRA and YSYEKL. The CDR3 DNA reads TGCGCCAGCAGCCAAGATGGAGTACGTGGAAACACCATATATTTT. As protein: CASSQDGVRGNTIYF.

This clonotype was observed at least ten times. The chain joins TRBV15 to TRBJ2-3; D remains ambiguous. This CDR3 is built from 14 residues. V shed 0 bases and J shed 7 bases, with 11 bases lying between them. Per germline, CDR1 LNHNV and CDR2 YYDKDF (reference sequence). CDR3 coding DNA: TGTGCCACCAGCAGAGACAGTATGGGAAATACGCAGTATTTT. It translates to CATSRDSMGNTQYF.